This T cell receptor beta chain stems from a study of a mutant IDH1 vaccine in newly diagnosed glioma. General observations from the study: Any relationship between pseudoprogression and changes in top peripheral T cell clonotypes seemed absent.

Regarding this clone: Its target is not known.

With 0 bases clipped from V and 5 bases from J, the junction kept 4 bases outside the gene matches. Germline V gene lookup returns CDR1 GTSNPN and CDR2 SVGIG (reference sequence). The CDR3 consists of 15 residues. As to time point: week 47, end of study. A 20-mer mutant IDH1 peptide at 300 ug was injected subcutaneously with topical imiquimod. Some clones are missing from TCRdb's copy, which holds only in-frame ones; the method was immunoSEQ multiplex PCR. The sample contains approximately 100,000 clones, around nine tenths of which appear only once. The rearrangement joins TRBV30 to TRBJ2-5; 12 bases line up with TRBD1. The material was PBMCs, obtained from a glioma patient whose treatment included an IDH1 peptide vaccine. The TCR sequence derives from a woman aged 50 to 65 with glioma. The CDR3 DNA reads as TGTGCCTGGAGTGTGGGACAGGGGGCAGGGGAGACCCAGTACTTC. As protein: CAWSVGQGAGETQYF.